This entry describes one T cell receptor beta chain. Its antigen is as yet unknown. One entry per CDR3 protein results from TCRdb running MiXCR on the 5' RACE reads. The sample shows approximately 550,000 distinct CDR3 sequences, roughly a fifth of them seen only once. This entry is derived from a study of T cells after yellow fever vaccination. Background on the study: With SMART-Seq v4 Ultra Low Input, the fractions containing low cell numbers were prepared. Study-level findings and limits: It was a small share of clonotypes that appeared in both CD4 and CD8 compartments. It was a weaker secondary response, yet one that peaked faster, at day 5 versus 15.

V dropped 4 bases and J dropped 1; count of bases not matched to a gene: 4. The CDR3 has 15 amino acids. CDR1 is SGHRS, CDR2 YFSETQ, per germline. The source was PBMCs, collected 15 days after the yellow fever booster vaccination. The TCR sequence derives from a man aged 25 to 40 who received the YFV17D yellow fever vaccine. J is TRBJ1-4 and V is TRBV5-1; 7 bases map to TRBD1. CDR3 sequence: CASSLQGETNEKLFF. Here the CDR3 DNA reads TGCGCCAGCAGCCTGCAGGGGGAAACTAATGAAAAACTGTTTTTT.